This T cell receptor beta chain stems from a study of T-cell reconstitution after alpha-beta-depleted transplantation in children. Notes on the study in general: Several hundred expanded graft clones reportedly supplied alpha-beta T cells about two months after transplant. In some patients, recipient T cells and intrathymic progenitors surviving conditioning explained high day-60 diversity. Newly produced T cells mostly provided counts and TCRbeta diversity after one year, as hyperexpanded clones declined.

This clonotype was counted at least ten times. Its antigen remains unknown. Trimming removed 8 bases at V and 7 bases at J, with 17 bases between. From germline, CDR1 is MNHEY and CDR2 SMNVEV (reference sequence). This CDR3 is 14 amino acids long. Library preparation (for TCRbeta) was performed with unique molecular identifiers. TCRdb recomputed calls from the PCR reads with MiXCR, one row per CDR3 protein. Of 200,000 to 250,000 distinct CDR3 sequences in the sample, about 11% were seen once. The sequence was collected from a child under three years old with acute myeloid leukemia, due to receive a stem cell transplant. The material was PBMCs, obtained before TCRalphabeta/CD19-depleted stem cell transplant. The chain couples TRBV27 to TRBJ1-4, with a tentative D call TRBD1 (6 bases). DNA of the CDR3: TGTGCCAGCGGTTCCAGGGGAGGGGTTGAAAAACTGTTTTTT. This codes for CASGSRGGVEKLFF.